The 2 T cell receptor beta chains given below trace back to one sample, sequenced in a study of T cells in Graves' hyperthyroidism and ophthalmopathy. From RNA transcripts, TCR beta CDR3 regions were amplified. In the first-round RT-PCR of the TCR CDR3, the HTBI primer set was used. TCRdb processed the multiplex PCR reads anew with MiXCR; each CDR3 protein has one entry. The sample contains hundreds of thousands of distinct CDR3 sequences, 17% of which appear only once. The sample consisted of blood. These receptors were collected from a woman aged 60-75 years with Graves' ophthalmopathy.

The chain has TRBV27 and TRBJ1-4, with a weak D call TRBD1 (6 bases). Germline CDR1 reads MNHEY; CDR2 reads SMNVEV (reference sequence). The CDR3 sequence is 16 residues long. The ends were cut back, 5 bases at V and 7 bases at J, with 20 bases in the middle. CDR3 amino acids: CASSKTDRIQGEKLFF. The CDR3 DNA follows: TGTGCCAGCAGTAAAACTGACAGGATTCAAGGTGAAAAACTGTTTTTT.

V is TRBV11-3 and J is TRBJ2-3, with D tentatively TRBD2 (5 bases). The CDR3 has 15 amino acids. Germline V gene lookup returns CDR1 SGHNT and CDR2 YENEEA. The V gene lost 5 bases and the J gene lost 5 bases, with 17 bases spanning the gap. CDR3 in amino acids: CASSGGREKQDTQYF. CDR3 sequence (DNA): TGTGCCAGCAGCGGTGGAAGGGAGAAACAAGATACGCAGTATTTT.